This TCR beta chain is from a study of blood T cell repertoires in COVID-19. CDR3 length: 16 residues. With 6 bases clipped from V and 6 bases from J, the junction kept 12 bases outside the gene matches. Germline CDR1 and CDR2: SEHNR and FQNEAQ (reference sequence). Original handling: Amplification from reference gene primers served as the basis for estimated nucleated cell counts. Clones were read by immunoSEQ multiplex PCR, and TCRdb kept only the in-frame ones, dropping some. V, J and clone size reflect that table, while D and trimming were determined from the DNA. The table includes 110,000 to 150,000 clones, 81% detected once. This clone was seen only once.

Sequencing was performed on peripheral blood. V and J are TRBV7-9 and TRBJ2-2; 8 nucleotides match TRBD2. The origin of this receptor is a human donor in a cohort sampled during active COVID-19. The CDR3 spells CASRSLAAQPAGELFF. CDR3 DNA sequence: TGTGCCAGCAGGTCACTAGCGGCCCAGCCGGCCGGGGAGCTGTTTTTT.